The rows below give T cell receptor beta chains drawn from one sample of a study of T and B cells in COVID-19 patients. TCRdb recomputed calls from the multiplex PCR reads with MiXCR, one row per CDR3 protein. The profile shows 8,000 to 10,000 distinct CDR3 sequences, 31% of them singletons. The sample consisted of blood. The receptors originated from a human donor who had recovered from COVID-19. The CDR3 runs from the conserved cysteine through the conserved F or W. Each record gives: clone size, CDR3 length, J gene, V gene, D gene, CDR3 DNA, CDR3 protein. The D gene is left open where the match is weak. Not all rows give a size; the values are once, few, many and, for expanded clones, a class.

size: NA; length: 13; J: TRBJ2-3; V: TRBV20-1; D: TRBD1; DNA: TGCAGTGCGAACAGGGGGAGCACAGATACGCAGTATTTT; CDR3: CSANRGSTDTQYF
size: large; length: 14; J: TRBJ2-5; V: TRBV10-3; D: TRBD1; DNA: TGTGCCATCAGTGACAGGGGGCCTCAAGAGACCCAGTACTTC; CDR3: CAISDRGPQETQYF
size: NA; length: 18; J: TRBJ2-2; V: TRBV11-2; D: TRBD2; DNA: TGTGCCAGCAGCTTAGTCCTAGCGGGGGATTTTTGGGCCGGGGAGCTGTTTTTT; CDR3: CASSLVLAGDFWAGELFF
size: NA; length: 16; J: TRBJ2-5; V: TRBV27; D: NA; DNA: TGTGCCAGCAGTGGGGCCCAAGGGGCCCTGCAAGAGACCCAGTACTTC; CDR3: CASSGAQGALQETQYF
size: NA; length: 13; J: TRBJ1-2; V: TRBV30; D: NA; DNA: TGTGCCTGGAGAATTACAGGGACCTATGGCTACACCTTC; CDR3: CAWRITGTYGYTF
size: medium-sized; length: 13; J: TRBJ1-1; V: TRBV19; D: NA; DNA: TGTGCCAGTACCCTGGGAAGTAACACTGAAGCTTTCTTT; CDR3: CASTLGSNTEAFF
size: NA; length: 14; J: TRBJ2-3; V: TRBV20-1; D: TRBD1; DNA: TGCAGTGCTAGAGGGACAGGAGACACAGATACGCAGTATTTT; CDR3: CSARGTGDTDTQYF
size: medium-sized; length: 14; J: TRBJ1-4; V: TRBV30; D: NA; DNA: TGTGCCTGGAGTATCGGGGGAACTAATGAAAAACTGTTTTTT; CDR3: CAWSIGGTNEKLFF
size: NA; length: 18; J: TRBJ2-5; V: TRBV19; D: TRBD2; DNA: TGTGCCAGTAGTTCCGCCGGGACTAGCGGGGGGGCCGAAGAGACCCAGTACTTC; CDR3: CASSSAGTSGGAEETQYF
size: few; length: 14; J: TRBJ1-4; V: TRBV5-4; D: TRBD1; DNA: TGTGCCAGCAGCTTCCCAGGGGGCAATGAAAAACTGTTTTTT; CDR3: CASSFPGGNEKLFF
size: NA; length: 15; J: TRBJ1-5; V: TRBV12-3/TRBV12-4; D: TRBD1; DNA: TGTGCCAGCAGTCGGACAGGGGGACCCAATCAGCCCCAGAATTTT; CDR3: CASSRTGGPNQPQNF
size: NA; length: 13; J: TRBJ2-4; V: TRBV11-1; D: NA; DNA: TGTGCCAGCAGCCCCCCGGGTGAAAACATTCAGTACTTC; CDR3: CASSPPGENIQYF
size: medium-sized; length: 15; J: TRBJ1-2; V: TRBV6-5; D: TRBD1; DNA: TGTGCCAGCAGCACTCGGACAGGGCGGGCTGATGGCTACACCTTC; CDR3: CASSTRTGRADGYTF
size: few; length: 18; J: TRBJ2-7; V: TRBV6-1; D: NA; DNA: TGTGCCAGCAGTGATCCCTTCGAGCGACAGGCTCTCTCCTACGAGCAGTACTTC; CDR3: CASSDPFERQALSYEQYF
size: medium-sized; length: 14; J: TRBJ2-7; V: TRBV5-4; D: NA; DNA: TGTGCCAGCAGCTTGGCCACTAGCTCCTACGAGCAGTACTTC; CDR3: CASSLATSSYEQYF
size: few; length: 15; J: TRBJ1-2; V: TRBV6-1; D: NA; DNA: TGTGCCAGCAGTTCGCTCAGGGGAGGGAGCTATGGCTACACCTTC; CDR3: CASSSLRGGSYGYTF
size: few; length: 15; J: TRBJ1-1; V: TRBV19; D: TRBD1; DNA: TGTGCCAGTAGTATTGGAGGGACAGGGTCCACTGAAGCTTTCTTT; CDR3: CASSIGGTGSTEAFF
size: few; length: 16; J: TRBJ2-1; V: TRBV6-5; D: NA; DNA: TGTGCCAGCAGTGAAACGGGGGCTAGCGGTTACAATGAGCAGTTCTTC; CDR3: CASSETGASGYNEQFF
size: NA; length: 14; J: TRBJ2-7; V: TRBV27; D: TRBD1; DNA: TGTGCCAGCAGCTCAGGGGGTTCGGTTCACGAGCAGTACTTC; CDR3: CASSSGGSVHEQYF
size: few; length: 14; J: TRBJ1-2; V: TRBV12-3/TRBV12-4; D: TRBD1; DNA: TGTGCCAGCACTCCGGGACAGGGGGCCGGTGGCTACACCTTC; CDR3: CASTPGQGAGGYTF
size: once; length: 10; J: TRBJ2-7; V: TRBV29-1; D: NA; DNA: TGCAGCGTCCTCTCCTACGAGCAGTACTTC; CDR3: CSVLSYEQYF
size: NA; length: 12; J: TRBJ1-3; V: TRBV9; D: NA; DNA: TGTGCCAGCAGCGTATCCGGAAACACCATATATTTT; CDR3: CASSVSGNTIYF
size: medium-sized; length: 14; J: TRBJ2-7; V: TRBV29-1; D: NA; DNA: TGCAGCGTCCGCGTTCAACGCGGAATGGGCGAGCAGTACTTC; CDR3: CSVRVQRGMGEQYF
size: NA; length: 15; J: TRBJ1-6; V: TRBV7-9; D: NA; DNA: TGTGCCAGCAGCTTAGGACATGCCTCTAATTCACCCCTCCACTTT; CDR3: CASSLGHASNSPLHF
size: medium-sized; length: 14; J: TRBJ1-6; V: TRBV27; D: NA; DNA: TGTGCCAGCAACATGGCTAGGGGTGGCTCACCCCTCCACTTT; CDR3: CASNMARGGSPLHF
size: medium-sized; length: 12; J: TRBJ2-1; V: TRBV6-6; D: NA; DNA: TGTGCCAGCGTGAGGGTGGGCAATGAGCAGTTCTTC; CDR3: CASVRVGNEQFF
size: few; length: 15; J: TRBJ2-3; V: TRBV20-1; D: NA; DNA: TGCAGTGCTACTCTCAGGGGTAGGGGCACAGATACGCAGTATTTT; CDR3: CSATLRGRGTDTQYF
size: medium-sized; length: 15; J: TRBJ2-3; V: TRBV5-1; D: TRBD2; DNA: TGCGCCAGCAGCCGGACTAGCGGGGGAACAGATACGCAGTATTTT; CDR3: CASSRTSGGTDTQYF
size: NA; length: 14; J: TRBJ2-3; V: TRBV7-2; D: TRBD1; DNA: TGTGCCAGCCTACAGGGGTACGTGACAGATACGCAGTATTTT; CDR3: CASLQGYVTDTQYF
size: NA; length: 14; J: TRBJ2-5; V: TRBV5-1; D: TRBD2; DNA: TGCGCCAGCCGAGCGGCGGGGGGGTTAGAGACCCAGTACTTC; CDR3: CASRAAGGLETQYF
size: NA; length: 16; J: TRBJ2-1; V: TRBV7-2; D: NA; DNA: TGTGCCAGCAGCCGCATGGGGACCGACCTATACAATGAGCAGTTCTTC; CDR3: CASSRMGTDLYNEQFF
size: medium-sized; length: 15; J: TRBJ2-5; V: TRBV19; D: TRBD1; DNA: TGTGCCAGTAGTATTGGTGGACAGGGGGGAGAGACCCAGTACTTC; CDR3: CASSIGGQGGETQYF
size: few; length: 14; J: TRBJ1-1; V: TRBV13; D: NA; DNA: TGTGCCAGCAGCCTAGGTTCCTTTAACACTGAAGCTTTCTTT; CDR3: CASSLGSFNTEAFF
size: few; length: 14; J: TRBJ2-7; V: TRBV5-6; D: NA; DNA: TGTGCCAGCAGCTTTCGCTTAGGGTCCTACGAGCAGTACTTC; CDR3: CASSFRLGSYEQYF
size: NA; length: 13; J: TRBJ1-1; V: TRBV6-4; D: TRBD1; DNA: TGTGCCAGCAGGGGGACAGCTAACACTGAAGCTTTCTTT; CDR3: CASRGTANTEAFF
size: NA; length: 15; J: TRBJ1-1; V: TRBV27; D: NA; DNA: TGTGCCAGCAGTTTCGCGGGGGCCATGAACACTGAAGCTTTCTTT; CDR3: CASSFAGAMNTEAFF
size: NA; length: 15; J: TRBJ2-1; V: TRBV5-6; D: TRBD2; DNA: TGTGCCAGCAGCGGGGCGAGGGCCGCGGGGGATGAGCAGTTCTTC; CDR3: CASSGARAAGDEQFF
size: few; length: 15; J: TRBJ1-5; V: TRBV12-3/TRBV12-4; D: NA; DNA: TGTGCCAGCAGTTTAAAGGGACTGGGGTGGCAGCCCCAGCATTTT; CDR3: CASSLKGLGWQPQHF
size: NA; length: 19; J: TRBJ2-3; V: TRBV6-5; D: NA; DNA: TGTGCCAGCAGTTACTCGATAAAAGGCGGCACGACTAGCACAGATACGCAGTATTTT; CDR3: CASSYSIKGGTTSTDTQYF
size: NA; length: 17; J: TRBJ1-1; V: TRBV10-1; D: NA; DNA: TGCGCCAGCCCTGATTTGGTCCGCCCAGAAATGAACACTGAAGCTTTCTTT; CDR3: CASPDLVRPEMNTEAFF
size: medium-sized; length: 16; J: TRBJ2-7; V: TRBV15; D: NA; DNA: TGTGCCACCAGCGAAAAAAGTGGGGCCAGTAGCTACGAGCAGTACTTC; CDR3: CATSEKSGASSYEQYF
size: NA; length: 15; J: TRBJ2-1; V: TRBV6-2/TRBV6-3; D: TRBD1; DNA: TGTGCCAGCAGTCAAGACAGGGGTAACTACAATGAGCAGTTCTTC; CDR3: CASSQDRGNYNEQFF
size: NA; length: 14; J: TRBJ1-1; V: TRBV27; D: NA; DNA: TGTGCCAGCAGTGACCCGGGTAGAGGAACTGAAGCTTTCTTT; CDR3: CASSDPGRGTEAFF
size: NA; length: 14; J: TRBJ2-5; V: TRBV2; D: TRBD2; DNA: TGTGCCAGTAGCGGGGGGGACACCCAAGAGACCCAGTACTTC; CDR3: CASSGGDTQETQYF
size: large; length: 15; J: TRBJ2-3; V: TRBV6-5; D: NA; DNA: TGTGCCAGCAGTCCTACCCGGGGAGCCTCACATACGCAGTATTTT; CDR3: CASSPTRGASHTQYF
size: NA; length: 17; J: TRBJ2-5; V: TRBV18; D: TRBD1; DNA: TGTGCCAGCTCACTAAAAACCGGGACAGGGGCCCCAGAGACCCAGTACTTC; CDR3: CASSLKTGTGAPETQYF
size: medium-sized; length: 12; J: TRBJ1-5; V: TRBV27; D: NA; DNA: TGTGCCAGCGGGGAGGGCAATCAGCCCCAGCATTTT; CDR3: CASGEGNQPQHF
size: few; length: 15; J: TRBJ2-5; V: TRBV5-6; D: NA; DNA: TGTGCCAGCAGCACCGTAGTGGGTAATAGAGAGACCCAGTACTTC; CDR3: CASSTVVGNRETQYF
size: NA; length: 15; J: TRBJ1-5; V: TRBV5-6; D: TRBD1; DNA: TGTGCCAGCAGCTGGGGACAGGGGCGCAATCAGCCCCAGCATTTT; CDR3: CASSWGQGRNQPQHF
size: medium-sized; length: 14; J: TRBJ2-3; V: TRBV5-6; D: NA; DNA: TGTGCCAGCAGCCACGGGACTGGCGGAGATACGCAGTATTTT; CDR3: CASSHGTGGDTQYF
size: NA; length: 13; J: TRBJ1-5; V: TRBV7-2; D: NA; DNA: TGTGCCAGCAGCTCGGAAGTCAATCAGCCCCAGCATTTT; CDR3: CASSSEVNQPQHF
size: NA; length: 15; J: TRBJ2-2; V: TRBV5-1; D: TRBD1; DNA: TGCGCCAGCAGCACCCGGGACAGGGGAACCGGGGAGCTGTTTTTT; CDR3: CASSTRDRGTGELFF
size: few; length: 13; J: TRBJ1-2; V: TRBV6-5; D: NA; DNA: TGTGCCAGCAGTTACTCATCGAGTGGTGGCTACACCTTC; CDR3: CASSYSSSGGYTF
size: few; length: 12; J: TRBJ2-3; V: TRBV28; D: NA; DNA: TGTGCCAGCAGCCCCGCCCGCGAACCGCAGTATTTT; CDR3: CASSPAREPQYF
size: NA; length: 14; J: TRBJ1-4; V: TRBV7-2; D: NA; DNA: TGTGCCAGCAGCCGGGACATAACTAATGAAAAACTGTTTTTT; CDR3: CASSRDITNEKLFF